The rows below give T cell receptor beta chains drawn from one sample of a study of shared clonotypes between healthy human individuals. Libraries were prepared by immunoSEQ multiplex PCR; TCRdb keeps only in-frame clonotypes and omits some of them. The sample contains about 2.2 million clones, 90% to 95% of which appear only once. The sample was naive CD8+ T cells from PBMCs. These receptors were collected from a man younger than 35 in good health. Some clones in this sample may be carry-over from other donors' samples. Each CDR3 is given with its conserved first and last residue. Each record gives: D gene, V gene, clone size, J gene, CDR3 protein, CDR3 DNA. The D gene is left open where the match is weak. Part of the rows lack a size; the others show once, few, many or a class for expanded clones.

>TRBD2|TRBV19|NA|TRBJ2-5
CASSPRTSGQETQYF
TGTGCCAGTAGTCCAAGGACTAGCGGGCAAGAGACCCAGTACTTC
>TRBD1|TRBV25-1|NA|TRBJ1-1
CASSPRGGRWAEAFF
TGTGCCAGCAGTCCCAGGGGGGGGCGCTGGGCTGAAGCTTTCTTT
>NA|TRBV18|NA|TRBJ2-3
CASSPPLNTDTQYF
TGTGCCAGCTCACCCCCCCTCAACACAGATACGCAGTATTTT
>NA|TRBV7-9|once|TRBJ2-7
CASRADSREQYF
TGTGCCAGCAGAGCGGACAGTCGGGAGCAGTACTTC
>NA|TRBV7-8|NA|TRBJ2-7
CASSFQGRAGEQYF
TGTGCCAGCAGCTTCCAGGGGCGCGCGGGCGAGCAGTACTTC
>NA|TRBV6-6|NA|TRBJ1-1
CASSEYANTEAFF
TGTGCCAGCAGTGAGTATGCGAACACTGAAGCTTTCTTT
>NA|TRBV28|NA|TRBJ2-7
CASSPDYLGNEQYF
TGTGCCAGCAGCCCGGACTACCTTGGGAACGAGCAGTACTTC
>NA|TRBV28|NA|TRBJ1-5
CASSHLLNQPQHF
TGTGCCAGCAGCCACCTACTCAATCAGCCCCAGCATTTT
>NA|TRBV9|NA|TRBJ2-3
CASSPSADTQYF
TGTGCCAGCAGCCCTTCCGCGGATACGCAGTATTTT
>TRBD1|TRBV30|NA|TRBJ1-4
CAWSVWTGPNEKLFF
TGTGCCTGGAGTGTCTGGACAGGGCCTAATGAAAAACTGTTTTTT
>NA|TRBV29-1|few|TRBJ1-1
CSVDPRTAMNTEAFF
TGCAGCGTTGACCCCAGGACAGCCATGAACACTGAAGCTTTCTTT
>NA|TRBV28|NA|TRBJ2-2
CASSSSTRQLSTGELFF
TGTGCCAGCAGTTCAAGTACTCGACAGCTTTCGACCGGGGAGCTGTTTTTT
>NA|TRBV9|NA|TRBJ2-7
CASSGQGPYEQYF
TGTGCCAGCAGCGGTCAGGGACCCTACGAGCAGTACTTC
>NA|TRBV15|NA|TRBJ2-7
CATSTRVSYEQYF
TGTGCCACCAGCACCAGGGTATCCTACGAGCAGTACTTC
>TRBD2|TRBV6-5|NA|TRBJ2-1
CASSSGTSAYNEQFF
TGTGCCAGCAGCAGCGGGACTAGCGCGTACAATGAGCAGTTCTTC
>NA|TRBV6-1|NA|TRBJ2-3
CASRPGLGRTDTQYF
TGTGCCAGCAGACCGGGACTCGGGCGTACAGATACGCAGTATTTT
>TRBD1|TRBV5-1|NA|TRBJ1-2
CASSFWGQGAQGYTF
TGCGCCAGCAGCTTTTGGGGACAGGGGGCGCAGGGCTACACCTTC
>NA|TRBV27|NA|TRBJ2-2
CASSLFIMGPGELFF
TGTGCCAGCAGTTTGTTTATCATGGGCCCCGGGGAGCTGTTTTTT
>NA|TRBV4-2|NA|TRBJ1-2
CASSQDLTTLRGYTF
TGTGCCAGCAGCCAAGATCTCACGACCTTGAGGGGCTACACCTTC